The rows below give T cell receptor beta chains drawn from one sample of a study of OX40 agonist ivuxolimab in advanced cancers. The table came from immunoSEQ multiplex PCR; TCRdb's copy has only in-frame clones and leaves some out. The sample gives approximately 70,000 clones, roughly 88% of which show up once; 2.8% is in the top ten. This sample comprised CD4+ or CD8+ T cells sorted from blood, obtained in a trial of the OX40 agonist ivuxolimab. The source of these receptors is an adult with an advanced solid tumor such as melanoma, head and neck, liver or kidney cancer. Both conserved end residues are part of each CDR3. The D gene is left open where the match is weak. Where a row states a size, it is once, few, many or the class of an expanded clone; other rows omit it.

CDR3 length	J gene	V gene	clone size	D gene	CDR3 protein	CDR3 DNA
14	TRBJ1-3	TRBV4-3	.	.	CASSQELSGNTIYF	TGCGCCAGCAGCCAAGAACTCTCTGGAAACACCATATATTTT
13	TRBJ1-4	TRBV30	many	.	CAWNGNGYEKLFF	TGTGCCTGGAATGGCAATGGATATGAAAAACTGTTTTTT
14	TRBJ1-2	TRBV6-5	.	.	CASSPPPGSLGYTF	TGTGCCAGCAGCCCGCCCCCGGGGAGTCTTGGCTACACCTTC
13	TRBJ1-2	TRBV10-3	few	.	CAITGVTNYGYTF	TGTGCCATCACTGGGGTTACAAACTATGGCTACACCTTC
15	TRBJ1-3	TRBV4-1	.	.	CASSQDPGSGNTIYF	TGCGCCAGCAGCCAAGATCCAGGGTCGGGAAACACCATATATTTT
14	TRBJ1-6	TRBV5-1	once	.	CASSLEGRNSPLHF	TGCGCCAGCAGCTTGGAAGGGCGTAATTCACCCCTCCACTTT
18	TRBJ1-4	TRBV2	.	TRBD1	CASTKGQVLRGGREKLFF	TGTGCCAGCACCAAGGGACAGGTCCTCCGGGGCGGTCGAGAAAAACTGTTTTTT
14	TRBJ1-3	TRBV5-6	.	.	CASSLEGTGNTIYF	TGTGCCAGCAGCTTGGAGGGGACTGGAAACACCATATATTTT
14	TRBJ2-5	TRBV28	once	TRBD2	CASSRGRGGETQYF	TGTGCCAGCAGCCGAGGGCGGGGGGGAGAGACCCAGTACTTC
14	TRBJ1-6	TRBV7-9	.	.	CASSSQGYNSPLHF	TGTGCCAGCAGCTCGCAGGGCTATAATTCACCCCTCCACTTT
16	TRBJ2-3	TRBV2	.	.	CASSEALPLSTDTQYF	TGTGCCAGCAGTGAAGCGCTTCCCCTTTCCACAGATACGCAGTATTTT
17	TRBJ1-3	TRBV4-1	.	.	CASSTRTGLSSGNTIYF	TGCGCCAGCAGCACCCGAACAGGGTTGAGCTCTGGAAACACCATATATTTT
16	TRBJ1-2	TRBV19	.	TRBD1	CASHPWTRTGGFGYTF	TGTGCCAGTCACCCCTGGACCCGGACAGGGGGCTTTGGCTACACCTTC
14	TRBJ1-2	TRBV7-9	.	.	CASSSMAAVYGYTF	TGTGCCAGCAGCAGTATGGCGGCGGTCTATGGCTACACCTTC
18	TRBJ1-6	TRBV7-6	few	.	CASSLELVGPSYNSPLHF	TGTGCCAGCAGCTTAGAACTGGTGGGCCCCTCCTATAATTCACCCCTCCACTTT
15	TRBJ1-3	TRBV7-2	.	.	CASSLAHISGNTIYF	TGTGCCAGCAGCTTAGCCCACATCTCTGGAAACACCATATATTTT